These T cell receptor beta chains were read from a single sample in a study of T cell responses to AZD1222 COVID-19 vaccine. This table comes from immunoSEQ multiplex PCR, and its TCRdb copy is limited to in-frame clones, with some not included. The sample includes 75,000 to 100,000 clones, more than 75% of them seen just once. The source was peripheral blood, collected on day 0 of AZD1222 vaccination. Source of these receptors: an adult in good health. CDR3s include the opening cysteine and the closing phenylalanine or tryptophan. A D gene is named only where the DNA matches it firmly. Clone size is stated in some rows and not others, as once, few, many or a class when expanded.

V gene: TRBV6-5
J gene: TRBJ1-2
clone size: once
D gene: .
CDR3 DNA: TGTGCCAGCAGTCCGGGACCGTCCTATGGCTACACCTTC
CDR3 protein: CASSPGPSYGYTF

V gene: TRBV15
J gene: TRBJ1-1
clone size: .
D gene: .
CDR3 DNA: TGTGCCACCAGCAGAGCCGGGGATCTCGCTGAAGCTTTCTTT
CDR3 protein: CATSRAGDLAEAFF

V gene: TRBV6-2/TRBV6-3
J gene: TRBJ2-5
clone size: .
D gene: .
CDR3 DNA: TGTGCCAGCAGTTACGTCCGGCAGTACCAAGAGACCCAGTACTTC
CDR3 protein: CASSYVRQYQETQYF

V gene: TRBV6-2/TRBV6-3
J gene: TRBJ1-5
clone size: .
D gene: .
CDR3 DNA: TGTGCCAGCAGTTACTCCCGAGGATCTAATCAGCCCCAGCATTTT
CDR3 protein: CASSYSRGSNQPQHF

V gene: TRBV19
J gene: TRBJ1-4
clone size: .
D gene: TRBD1
CDR3 DNA: TGTGCCAGTAGTACGGGACAGGGAGGAGAAAAACTGTTTTTT
CDR3 protein: CASSTGQGGEKLFF

V gene: TRBV19
J gene: TRBJ2-4
clone size: once
D gene: .
CDR3 DNA: TGTGCCAGTACCGACGACCGGAGGGCCAAAAACATTCAGTACTTC
CDR3 protein: CASTDDRRAKNIQYF

V gene: TRBV7-9
J gene: TRBJ1-1
clone size: .
D gene: .
CDR3 DNA: TGTGCCAGCAGCTTAGTAGGGTTACCTGAAGCTTTCTTT
CDR3 protein: CASSLVGLPEAFF

V gene: TRBV30
J gene: TRBJ2-1
clone size: .
D gene: TRBD2
CDR3 DNA: TGTGCCTGGAGTGTAACGGCGGGGGTAGGGCAGTTCTTC
CDR3 protein: CAWSVTAGVGQFF

V gene: TRBV29-1
J gene: TRBJ2-1
clone size: .
D gene: TRBD1
CDR3 DNA: TGCAGCGCTGGGACAGGAGGCAATGAGCAGTTCTTC
CDR3 protein: CSAGTGGNEQFF

V gene: TRBV6-2/TRBV6-3
J gene: TRBJ2-3
clone size: .
D gene: TRBD1
CDR3 DNA: TGTGCCAGCAGTTATGGGGACAGCCAATCTCAGTATTTT
CDR3 protein: CASSYGDSQSQYF

V gene: TRBV10-3
J gene: TRBJ2-7
clone size: .
D gene: TRBD2
CDR3 DNA: TGTGCCATCAGTAGGACTAGCGGGGCGAGCTACGAGCAGTACTTC
CDR3 protein: CAISRTSGASYEQYF

V gene: TRBV9
J gene: TRBJ1-1
clone size: .
D gene: .
CDR3 DNA: TGTGCCAGCAGCACTGGACGGATGAACACTGAAGCTTTCTTT
CDR3 protein: CASSTGRMNTEAFF

V gene: TRBV28
J gene: TRBJ2-1
clone size: .
D gene: .
CDR3 DNA: TGTGCCAGCAGTTTAGAAGGGGGCTCCTACAATGAGCAGTTCTTC
CDR3 protein: CASSLEGGSYNEQFF

V gene: TRBV10-3
J gene: TRBJ1-2
clone size: once
D gene: .
CDR3 DNA: TGTGCCATCAGTGAAAGGGACTATGGCTACACCTTC
CDR3 protein: CAISERDYGYTF

V gene: TRBV15
J gene: TRBJ1-2
clone size: .
D gene: .
CDR3 DNA: TGTGCCACCAGCTCTCGGCGGGCAGCTTTCGGCTACACCTTC
CDR3 protein: CATSSRRAAFGYTF

V gene: TRBV28
J gene: TRBJ2-7
clone size: .
D gene: TRBD2
CDR3 DNA: TGTGCCAGCAGCATTAATAGCGGGCGCACCTACGAGCAGTACTTC
CDR3 protein: CASSINSGRTYEQYF

V gene: TRBV7-9
J gene: TRBJ1-5
clone size: .
D gene: .
CDR3 DNA: TGTGCCAGCAGTGGCGAGGGAAATCAGCCCCAGCATTTT
CDR3 protein: CASSGEGNQPQHF

V gene: TRBV4-2
J gene: TRBJ1-6
clone size: .
D gene: TRBD1
CDR3 DNA: TGTGCCAGCAGCCAAGATGTGGACAGGGATAATTCACCCCTCCACTTT
CDR3 protein: CASSQDVDRDNSPLHF

V gene: TRBV6-5
J gene: TRBJ1-5
clone size: once
D gene: .
CDR3 DNA: TGTGCCAGCAGTTACGGTCCGGGGGATCAGCCCCAGCATTTT
CDR3 protein: CASSYGPGDQPQHF

V gene: TRBV7-7
J gene: TRBJ1-1
clone size: .
D gene: TRBD1
CDR3 DNA: TGTGCTAGCAGACTAGACAGGGAGAACACTGAAGCTTTCTTT
CDR3 protein: CASRLDRENTEAFF

V gene: TRBV18
J gene: TRBJ1-1
clone size: .
D gene: TRBD1
CDR3 DNA: TGTGCCAGCTCCCCCCAGGGGGACAGCCCTGAAGCTTTCTTT
CDR3 protein: CASSPQGDSPEAFF

V gene: TRBV28
J gene: TRBJ1-2
clone size: .
D gene: .
CDR3 DNA: TGTGCCAGCAGTTTACCTCGTGGTGGCTACACCTTC
CDR3 protein: CASSLPRGGYTF

V gene: TRBV30
J gene: TRBJ2-3
clone size: .
D gene: .
CDR3 DNA: TGTGCGGCCGACGAGGGGAGCACAGATACGCAGTATTTT
CDR3 protein: CAADEGSTDTQYF

V gene: TRBV2
J gene: TRBJ1-1
clone size: few
D gene: TRBD1
CDR3 DNA: TGTGCCAGCAGTGAAGCCCAGACAGGGAGAGGCACTGAAGCTTTCTTT
CDR3 protein: CASSEAQTGRGTEAFF

V gene: TRBV2
J gene: TRBJ1-1
clone size: .
D gene: .
CDR3 DNA: TGTGCCACCGAAACAGGGAACACTGAAGCTTTCTTT
CDR3 protein: CATETGNTEAFF

V gene: TRBV2
J gene: TRBJ1-1
clone size: .
D gene: .
CDR3 DNA: TGTGCCAGCAGTGAATACAAGAACACTGAAGCTTTCTTT
CDR3 protein: CASSEYKNTEAFF

V gene: TRBV6-5
J gene: TRBJ1-2
clone size: .
D gene: .
CDR3 DNA: TGTGCCAGCAGTCTTGTTAATCCAGCGCAGGGCTACACCTTC
CDR3 protein: CASSLVNPAQGYTF

V gene: TRBV7-9
J gene: TRBJ1-2
clone size: .
D gene: TRBD1
CDR3 DNA: TGTGCCAGCAGCCCGAACAGGGGGGACTATGGCTACACCTTC
CDR3 protein: CASSPNRGDYGYTF

V gene: TRBV19
J gene: TRBJ1-2
clone size: .
D gene: .
CDR3 DNA: TGTGCCAGTAGTAGAACAACAGGGAATTTTGTCTATGGCTACACCTTC
CDR3 protein: CASSRTTGNFVYGYTF

V gene: TRBV5-8
J gene: TRBJ1-5
clone size: .
D gene: TRBD1
CDR3 DNA: TGTGCCAGCAGATTGGGACAGCATAGCAATCAGCCCCAGCATTTT
CDR3 protein: CASRLGQHSNQPQHF

V gene: TRBV11-2
J gene: TRBJ2-5
clone size: .
D gene: .
CDR3 DNA: TGTGCCAGCAGCCCGACCCCGTGGCCGAAAGAGACCCAGTACTTC
CDR3 protein: CASSPTPWPKETQYF

V gene: TRBV28
J gene: TRBJ1-5
clone size: .
D gene: .
CDR3 DNA: TGTGCCAGCAAAGCCAGCCATAGCAATCAGCCCCAGCATTTT
CDR3 protein: CASKASHSNQPQHF

V gene: TRBV4-3
J gene: TRBJ2-3
clone size: .
D gene: TRBD2
CDR3 DNA: TGCGCCAGCAGCCAAGATCCGGTAGCGGGGGGGTCAGATACGCAGTATTTT
CDR3 protein: CASSQDPVAGGSDTQYF

V gene: TRBV4-3
J gene: TRBJ1-2
clone size: .
D gene: .
CDR3 DNA: TGCGCCAGCAGCCAAGGTTTGGGATCTTCTCCGGGGGGCTACACCTTC
CDR3 protein: CASSQGLGSSPGGYTF

V gene: TRBV18
J gene: TRBJ2-5
clone size: .
D gene: TRBD1
CDR3 DNA: TGTGCCAGCTCCCAAGGGGACAGGGGAACCCAAGAGACCCAGTACTTC
CDR3 protein: CASSQGDRGTQETQYF

V gene: TRBV9
J gene: TRBJ2-1
clone size: .
D gene: TRBD2
CDR3 DNA: TGTGCCAGCAGAAGTTCAGCGGGGGGGCTGAGTGAGCAGTTCTTC
CDR3 protein: CASRSSAGGLSEQFF

V gene: TRBV14
J gene: TRBJ1-5
clone size: once
D gene: TRBD1
CDR3 DNA: TGTGCCAGCAGCCAAGAGAGCGACAGGGGGTATCAGCCCCAGCATTTT
CDR3 protein: CASSQESDRGYQPQHF

V gene: TRBV7-3
J gene: TRBJ1-2
clone size: once
D gene: .
CDR3 DNA: TGTGCCAGCAGCCCGGGACACCAAAATAACTATGGCTACACCTTC
CDR3 protein: CASSPGHQNNYGYTF

V gene: TRBV5-1
J gene: TRBJ1-2
clone size: .
D gene: TRBD1
CDR3 DNA: TGCGCCAGCAGCCCCCCCGGGGACAGGGGTAGCTATGGCTACACCTTC
CDR3 protein: CASSPPGDRGSYGYTF

V gene: TRBV6-6
J gene: TRBJ1-4
clone size: once
D gene: .
CDR3 DNA: TGTGCCAGCAGTCCCCTCGAGGGGCTCACTAATGAAAAACTGTTTTTT
CDR3 protein: CASSPLEGLTNEKLFF

V gene: TRBV6-5
J gene: TRBJ1-1
clone size: .
D gene: TRBD1
CDR3 DNA: TGTGCCAGCAGGCCCTCCCACAGGGGAACCACTGAAGCTTTCTTT
CDR3 protein: CASRPSHRGTTEAFF

V gene: TRBV11-2
J gene: TRBJ1-6
clone size: once
D gene: .
CDR3 DNA: TGTGCCAGCACCAAAACGGTATTTAATTCACCCCTCCACTTT
CDR3 protein: CASTKTVFNSPLHF

V gene: TRBV29-1
J gene: TRBJ2-1
clone size: .
D gene: .
CDR3 DNA: TGCAGCGTCGAGGGCAGGAGGATCTACAATGAGCAGTTCTTC
CDR3 protein: CSVEGRRIYNEQFF

V gene: TRBV7-2
J gene: TRBJ2-4
clone size: .
D gene: TRBD1
CDR3 DNA: TGTGCCAGCAGCTTACCCCGGGACAGGGTCTCCTTC
CDR3 protein: CASSLPRDRVSF

V gene: TRBV11-3
J gene: TRBJ2-3
clone size: once
D gene: TRBD1
CDR3 DNA: TGTGCCAGCAGCTTACAGGGGGCAGATACGCAGTATTTT
CDR3 protein: CASSLQGADTQYF

V gene: TRBV18
J gene: TRBJ2-7
clone size: .
D gene: .
CDR3 DNA: TGTGCCAGCTCACCCCCTCGGACGGGAACCTACGAGCAGTACTTC
CDR3 protein: CASSPPRTGTYEQYF

V gene: TRBV15
J gene: TRBJ1-2
clone size: .
D gene: .
CDR3 DNA: TGTGCCACCAGCAGAGATTGGACGGCTTCCTATGGCTACACCTTC
CDR3 protein: CATSRDWTASYGYTF

V gene: TRBV18
J gene: TRBJ2-7
clone size: .
D gene: TRBD1
CDR3 DNA: TGTGCCAGCTCCACAAGGACAGGGCACTCCTCCGGGGCCTACGAGCAGTACTTC
CDR3 protein: CASSTRTGHSSGAYEQYF

V gene: TRBV6-5
J gene: TRBJ1-2
clone size: .
D gene: .
CDR3 DNA: TGTGCCAGTCGGGAAGAGGGCAGGACTAACTATGGCTACACCTTC
CDR3 protein: CASREEGRTNYGYTF

V gene: TRBV13
J gene: TRBJ2-3
clone size: .
D gene: .
CDR3 DNA: TGTGCCAGCAGCTCAAGGGGGACAGATACGCAGTATTTT
CDR3 protein: CASSSRGTDTQYF

V gene: TRBV7-8
J gene: TRBJ2-7
clone size: .
D gene: .
CDR3 DNA: TGTGCCAGCAGCTTCGGGGAATTGTCCTACGAGCAGTACTTC
CDR3 protein: CASSFGELSYEQYF

V gene: TRBV19
J gene: TRBJ2-1
clone size: once
D gene: .
CDR3 DNA: TGTGCCAGTAGTATTTTTGGGAATGAGCAGTTCTTC
CDR3 protein: CASSIFGNEQFF

V gene: TRBV11-1
J gene: TRBJ2-7
clone size: .
D gene: .
CDR3 DNA: TGTGCCAGCAGCTTAGCCCGGACAAGCTCCTACGAGCAGTACTTC
CDR3 protein: CASSLARTSSYEQYF

V gene: TRBV18
J gene: TRBJ2-3
clone size: .
D gene: .
CDR3 DNA: TGTGCCAGCTCACCAGGCAGGCCCACGACAGATACGCAGTATTTT
CDR3 protein: CASSPGRPTTDTQYF